The 16 T cell receptor beta chains below were found in one sample sequenced in a study of blood T cells in healthy people across ages. A J-beta primer mix and a sample-barcoded 5' primer were used in a second PCR of roughly 6 to 11 cycles. MiXCR, applied by TCRdb to the 5' RACE reads, yields one record per CDR3 protein. This table holds roughly 700,000 distinct CDR3 sequences, around 45% found once. Sequencing was carried out using blood. The origin of the receptors is a woman aged 60 to 75 in good health.

The chain employs TRBV20-1 and TRBJ2-1, with D possibly matching TRBD2 (5 bases). CDR3 length equals 15 residues. Germline V lookup: CDR1 DFQATT, CDR2 SNEGSKA (reference sequence). With 0 bases removed from V and 4 bases from J, the gap between germline ends came to 13 bases. This CDR3 is CSARDTRTGYNEQFF. The CDR3 DNA sequence: TGCAGTGCTAGAGACACCCGGACGGGATACAATGAGCAGTTCTTC.

CDR3 in DNA: TGTGCCAGCAGCGTAGAACAGGCCCTCGGGGAGCAGTACTTC. It translates to CASSVEQALGEQYF. The rearrangement uses TRBV9 and TRBJ2-7; possibly TRBD1 for D (5 bases). The V gene lost 0 bases and the J gene lost 7 bases, with 14 bases spanning the gap. The CDR3 has 14 amino acids. Germline V gives CDR1 SGDLS, CDR2 YYNGEE.

The genes are TRBV5-1 and TRBJ2-7; D is uncertain. The CDR3 is 16 residues long. CDR1 and CDR2 from the germline V gene are SGHRS and YFSETQ. With 0 bases removed from V and 3 bases from J, the gap between germline ends came to 16 bases. CDR3 residues: CASSLAWASGLYEQYF. CDR3 nucleotide sequence: TGCGCCAGCAGCTTGGCCTGGGCTAGTGGCCTCTACGAGCAGTACTTC.

V usage is TRBV15 and J usage is TRBJ2-5, with D unresolved. Looked up from germline, CDR1 is LNHNV and CDR2 is YYDKDF (reference sequence). The CDR3 sequence is 14 residues long. Trimming removed 0 bases from V and 4 bases from J, with 9 bases in between. The CDR3 spells CATSRDDIGETQYF. For the CDR3, the DNA is TGTGCCACCAGCAGAGATGACATCGGAGAGACCCAGTACTTC.

The genes are TRBV29-1 and TRBJ2-3, with 10 nucleotides matching TRBD2. The CDR3 sequence is 16 residues long. The V gene's germline CDR1 is SQVTM and CDR2 ANQGSEA. The J segment lost 1 base and the V segment lost 1 base, leaving 5 bases of the junction unmatched. This CDR3 reads CSVEVLAGDGTDTQYF. The CDR3 DNA is TGCAGCGTTGAAGTTCTAGCGGGAGACGGCACAGATACGCAGTATTTT.

The chain couples TRBV7-6 to TRBJ2-3, with D tentatively TRBD1 (6 bases). V lost 1 base and J 3 bases, leaving 14 bases between the germline ends. Germline V gives CDR1 SGHVS, CDR2 FNYEAQ. This CDR3 is 16 amino acids long. The chain's CDR3 is CASSLGRTASTDTQYF. In nucleotides, the CDR3 is TGTGCCAGCAGCTTAGGCCGGACAGCATCTACAGATACGCAGTATTTT.

The V and J genes are TRBV7-9 and TRBJ1-2; 8 bases fit TRBD1. The germline CDR1 and CDR2 sequences are SEHNR and FQNEAQ (reference sequence). The CDR3 has 14 residues. Losses at the gene ends were 3 bases for V and 4 bases for J; bases not matched to a gene: 4. For the CDR3, the DNA is TGTGCCAGCAGCTTCGGGACAGGATTCTATGGCTACACCTTC. Protein sequence: CASSFGTGFYGYTF. Full variable domain (outside the CDR3, taken from reference TRBV7-9 and TRBJ1-2): DTGVSQNPRHKITKRGQNVTFRCDPISEHNRLYWYRQTLGQGPEFLTYFQNEAQLEKSRLLSDRFSAERPKGSFSTLEIQRTEQGDSAMYLCASSFGTGFYGYTFGSGTRLTVV.

This chain uses TRBV2 with TRBJ2-7; D may be TRBD2 (6 bases). Germline V gives CDR1 SNHLY, CDR2 FYNNEI. V was pared by 6 bases and J by 7 bases, with 22 bases between. The CDR3 consists of 15 residues. CDR3 amino acids: CASRRAGPQWDEQYF. DNA of the CDR3: TGTGCCAGCAGGAGGGCGGGACCCCAGTGGGATGAGCAGTACTTC.

This clonotype was counted between two and nine times. The rearrangement uses TRBV3-1 and TRBJ1-1, with D maybe TRBD1 (6 bases). In germline, CDR1 is LGHDT, CDR2 YNNKEL (reference sequence). The CDR3 consists of 14 residues. Trimming shortened V by 1 base and J by 4 bases, and 10 bases separated the two germline ends. CDR3 residues: CASSQVRGRTEAFF. CDR3 nucleotide sequence: TGTGCCAGCAGCCAAGTGCGGGGGCGCACTGAAGCTTTCTTT.

About this clonotype itself: The junction does not match germline at one end; this may be a read error. The rearrangement joins TRBV5-1 to TRBJ2-3, with TRBD2 identical over 8 bases. Germline loops: CDR1 SGHRS, CDR2 YFSETQ. CDR3 length: 15 residues. CDR3: CAGSLDAGGWDTQYF. The CDR3 region has the DNA TGCGCCGGCAGCTTGGATGCGGGAGGATGGGATACGCAGTATTTT.

The chain is built from TRBV3-1 and TRBJ1-2; D remains unclear. The CDR3 totals 14 residues. V was cut by 3 bases and J by 0 bases, with 8 bases left in between. Germline V gene data show CDR1 as LGHDT and CDR2 as YNNKEL (reference sequence). CDR3 protein: CASSQGRSNYGYTF. CDR3 sequence (DNA): TGTGCCAGCAGCCAGGGCAGATCTAACTATGGCTACACCTTC.

The genes are TRBV11-2 and TRBJ2-2, with D unresolved. Germline V gene lookup returns CDR1 SGHAT and CDR2 FQNNGV. This CDR3 region has 13 residues. V was pared by 2 bases and J by 6 bases, with 7 bases between. CDR3 in amino acids: CASSLNTAGELFF. CDR3 in DNA: TGTGCCAGCAGCTTAAATACGGCCGGGGAGCTGTTTTTT.

The rearrangement uses TRBV12-3 or TRBV12-4 and TRBJ2-1; D unresolved. Trimming shortened V by 3 bases and J by 5 bases, and 11 bases separated the two germline ends. This CDR3 has 14 residues. DNA for the CDR3: TGTGCCAGCAGTTTTTGGAACGACCACAATGAGCAGTTCTTC. This translates into CASSFWNDHNEQFF.

The chain employs TRBV3-1 and TRBJ2-1; TRBD2 matches 13 bases. V shed 7 bases, J shed 6 bases, and the junction held 15 bases outside the gene matches. The CDR3 is 18 amino acids. Germline V CDR1 and CDR2: LGHDT, YNNKEL (reference sequence). CDR3 in amino acids: CASTLNSLRLAGGNEQFF. The DNA for the CDR3 is TGTGCCAGCACCCTCAATTCCCTTCGACTAGCGGGGGGCAATGAGCAGTTCTTC.

This clonotype was seen more than once but under ten times. The chain recombines TRBV28 with TRBJ1-2; a weak D match, TRBD1 (5 bases). The CDR3 covers 14 residues. V gave up 2 bases and J gave up 7 bases, with 14 bases separating them. Germline loops: CDR1 MDHEN, CDR2 SYDVKM. CDR3 amino acids: CASSLSSREGGYTF. CDR3 DNA: TGTGCCAGCAGTTTAAGTAGCAGGGAAGGTGGCTACACCTTC.

A word on this clonotype: A much larger clone differs from this one at a single base, so this may be a read error. The rearrangement links TRBV5-1 to TRBJ2-5, with TRBD2 matching 7 bases. The V segment lost 0 bases and the J segment 11 bases; nucleotides outside the gene matches: 10. CDR1 is SGHRS and CDR2 is YFSETQ in the germline V gene. The CDR3 has 14 residues. The CDR3: CASSLEVTSSEQYF. In DNA, the CDR3 is TGCGCCAGCAGCTTGGAGGTGACTAGCAGTGAGCAGTACTTC.